This TCR beta chain is from a study of blood T cell repertoires in COVID-19. Turning to the study itself: Donors in the United States, Italy and Spain gave samples during acute or convalescent COVID-19.

V lost 3 bases to trimming and J lost 5 bases, with 13 bases between them. Germline lookup yields CDR1 SEHNR and CDR2 FQNEAQ (reference sequence). The CDR3 contains 14 residues. The assay was immunoSEQ multiplex PCR, and TCRdb's table has in-frame clones only and misses some. The repertoire has around 260,000 clones, approximately 89% of them found once; the top ten carry 2% to 2.5%. Sequences were obtained from peripheral blood. The clonotype was recovered from a woman aged 25 to 39 with COVID-19, enrolled during active disease. The chain links TRBV7-9 to TRBJ2-5; maybe TRBD2 (6 bases). CDR3 sequence reads: CASSFGPGRETQYF. CDR3 nucleotide sequence: TGTGCCAGCAGCTTCGGTCCGGGGAGGGAGACCCAGTACTTC.